These 21 T cell receptor beta chains came from one sample sequenced in a study of PD-L1 blockade in urothelial cancer. The data were produced by immunoSEQ multiplex PCR, yet TCRdb's version contains in-frame clones alone and is incomplete. Among about 50,000 clones listed, around 80% were seen once. Sample time point: pretreatment peripheral blood. The specimen was PBMCs, collected around atezolizumab (anti-PD-L1) treatment. Source of these receptors: a man aged 65-85 years with urothelial cancer.

This chain uses TRBV7-2 with TRBJ2-3; D is perhaps TRBD2 (7 bases). Trimming removed 1 base at V and 1 base at J, with 12 bases between. Germline CDR1 SGHTA, CDR2 FQGNSA. This CDR3 is built from 16 residues. CDR3 sequence (DNA): TGTGCCAGCAGCTTAGGAGGGGGGGAGGGCACAGATACGCAGTATTTT. Amino acid sequence: CASSLGGGEGTDTQYF.

The genes are TRBV11-2 and TRBJ2-7; perhaps TRBD1 as D (6 bases). The CDR3 extends over 14 amino acids. The ends were cut back, 0 bases at V and 7 bases at J, with 13 bases in the middle. Looked up from germline, CDR1 is SGHAT and CDR2 is FQNNGV. CDR3 sequence reads: CASSLDQGWGEQYF. CDR3 in DNA: TGTGCCAGCAGCTTAGATCAGGGGTGGGGGGAGCAGTACTTC.

This chain uses TRBV7-6 with TRBJ1-6; 8 nucleotides match TRBD1. Trimming took 4 bases from V and 10 from J; bases not matched to a gene: 3. Looked up from germline, CDR1 is SGHVS and CDR2 is FNYEAQ. CDR3 length: 13 amino acids. CDR3 sequence reads: CASSSRQGSPLHF. The CDR3 coding sequence is TGTGCCAGCAGCTCTAGACAGGGGTCACCCCTCCACTTT. Combining the CDR3 with reference TRBV7-6 and TRBJ1-6 gives the whole variable domain GAGVSQSPRYKVTKRGQDVALRCDPISGHVSLYWYRQALGQGPEFLTYFNYEAQQDKSGLPNDRFSAERPEGSISTLTIQRTEQRDSAMYRCASSSRQGSPLHFGNGTRLTVT.

Judged by abundance, this clone is medium-sized (0.01 to 0.1%). The V and J genes are TRBV5-1 and TRBJ1-3; D might be TRBD1 (5 bases). Trimming cost V 5 bases and J 8 bases, with 17 bases left between them. This CDR3 contains 14 residues. The V gene's germline CDR1 is SGHRS and CDR2 YFSETQ. CDR3 DNA sequence: TGCGCCAGCAGATGGACCAGGGAACATGACACCATATATTTT. It translates to CASRWTREHDTIYF.

Only a few counts were recorded for this clone. This rearrangement joins TRBV6-5 to TRBJ1-1; weak D call: TRBD1 (5 bases). Germline loops: CDR1 MNHEY, CDR2 SVGAGI. CDR3 length equals 14 residues. V lost 6 bases to trimming and J lost 3 bases, with 14 bases between them. For the CDR3, the DNA is TGTGCCAGCAGGCAGCCAGGGTGGGACACTGAAGCTTTCTTT. Translated: CASRQPGWDTEAFF.

The chain employs TRBV2 and TRBJ2-4, with 12 bases that match TRBD2. The CDR3 is made up of 16 amino acids. Germline V CDR1 and CDR2: SNHLY, FYNNEI. Trimming took 5 bases from V and 2 from J; bases not matched to a gene: 4. In DNA, the CDR3 is TGTGCCAGCAGTCCTGGACTAGCGGGAACCAAAAACATTCAGTACTTC. This gives the protein CASSPGLAGTKNIQYF.

The genes are TRBV28 and TRBJ2-1; 12 nucleotides match TRBD2. With 6 bases clipped from V and 7 bases from J, the junction kept 7 bases outside the gene matches. Germline loops: CDR1 MDHEN, CDR2 SYDVKM. The CDR3 spans 15 residues. CDR3 nucleotides: TGTGCCAGCAGGTCGGGACTAGCGGGTAATAATGAGCAGTTCTTC. Amino acid sequence: CASRSGLAGNNEQFF.

The chain couples TRBV5-1 to TRBJ2-5, with 10 positions matching TRBD2. Looked up from germline, CDR1 is SGHRS and CDR2 is YFSETQ. This CDR3 has 17 residues. With 4 bases clipped from V and 4 bases from J, the junction kept 13 bases outside the gene matches. The CDR3 DNA sequence: TGCGCCAGCAGCCCGTCTGGTCTAGCGGGAGTGGGAGAGACCCAGTACTTC. Translating gives CASSPSGLAGVGETQYF.

The chain has TRBV5-1 and TRBJ1-5; tentative D call: TRBD1 (5 bases). Germline V gene sequence: CDR1 SGHRS, CDR2 YFSETQ. The CDR3 runs to 14 residues. The germline V and J ends were trimmed by 1 base and 0 bases, with 5 bases remaining between them. CDR3 DNA: TGCGCCAGCAGCTTGCAGGGTAGCAATCAGCCCCAGCATTTT. This sequence encodes CASSLQGSNQPQHF.

Regarding this clone: Other DNA sequences from this sample encode an identical CDR3 as well. The chain links TRBV4-1 to TRBJ2-3; 9 positions match TRBD2. This CDR3 has 15 amino acids. With V trimmed by 0 bases and J by 4 bases, 2 bases remained unmatched. Germline V lookup: CDR1 MGHRA, CDR2 YSYEKL. CDR3 in amino acids: CASSQDRGGADTQYF. CDR3 nucleotide sequence: TGCGCCAGCAGCCAAGATCGCGGGGGGGCAGATACGCAGTATTTT.

The V and J genes are TRBV28 and TRBJ2-7; 10 nucleotides line up with TRBD2. This CDR3 has 16 amino acids. Germline V gene data show CDR1 as MDHEN and CDR2 as SYDVKM. V was pared by 5 bases and J by 0 bases, with 7 bases of the junction left unmatched. The CDR3 region is CASSLAGVRLSYEQYF. CDR3 nucleotides: TGTGCCAGCAGTCTAGCGGGAGTAAGACTCTCCTACGAGCAGTACTTC. Full variable domain (remainder filled in from reference TRBV28 and TRBJ2-7): DVKVTQSSRYLVKRTGEKVFLECVQDMDHENMFWYRQDPGLGLRLIYFSYDVKMKEKGDIPEGYSVSREKKERFSLILESASTNQTSMYLCASSLAGVRLSYEQYFGPGTRLTVT.

This sequence joins TRBV4-3 and TRBJ2-2; TRBD2 might be the D (5 bases). The V end was cut by 4 bases, the J end by 2 bases, with 11 bases between. The CDR3 length is 15 residues. Germline lookup yields CDR1 LGHNA and CDR2 YSLEER. In nucleotides, the CDR3 is TGCGCCAGCAGCCCGGACTCTAGCAACACCGGGGAGCTGTTTTTT. This translates into CASSPDSSNTGELFF.

The chain joins TRBV30 to TRBJ1-4; the D gene is possibly TRBD1 (6 bases). CDR1 is GTSNPN and CDR2 is SVGIG in the germline V gene (reference sequence). CDR3 length: 11 amino acids. The V and J ends lost 3 bases and 7 bases respectively, with 6 bases between them. The CDR3 spells CAWSRGEKLFF. The CDR3 DNA reads TGTGCCTGGAGCAGGGGTGAAAAACTGTTTTTT.

This chain connects TRBV5-1 to TRBJ2-2; tentative D call: TRBD2 (6 bases). This CDR3 region has 14 residues. The germline V and J ends were trimmed by 6 bases and 4 bases, with 13 bases remaining between them. Looked up from germline, CDR1 is SGHRS and CDR2 is YFSETQ. The CDR3 coding sequence is TGCGCCAGCAACGGGGGATTGAGCACCGGGGAGCTGTTTTTT. Its protein is CASNGGLSTGELFF.

The chain is built from TRBV19 and TRBJ1-1, with TRBD1 as a possible D gene (6 bases). There are 18 residues in the CDR3. Trimming pared 4 bases from V and 1 base from J, leaving 22 bases between. The germline V gene has CDR1 LNHDA and CDR2 SQIVND (reference sequence). The DNA for the CDR3 is TGTGCCAGTAGTACATACAGGGCTCTCCTCACTTCGAACACTGAAGCTTTCTTT. Translating it yields CASSTYRALLTSNTEAFF.

The chain links TRBV18 to TRBJ2-7; 9 bases are a match to TRBD2. Losses at the gene ends were 2 bases for V and 12 bases for J; bases not matched to a gene: 8. The CDR3 runs 13 residues. Germline loops: CDR1 KGHSH, CDR2 LQKENI. The CDR3 DNA is TGTGCCAGCTCACCAGGTGGCGGGGGGGCTGTGTACTTC. Translation gives CASSPGGGGAVYF.

The chain joins TRBV2 to TRBJ1-2; TRBD1 matches at 9 bases. This CDR3 spans 12 amino acids. The germline gives CDR1 SNHLY, CDR2 FYNNEI. V lost 4 bases, J lost 7 bases, and 1 base stayed unmatched. The CDR3 region is CASSGTGAGYTF. CDR3 nucleotides: TGTGCCAGCAGTGGGACAGGGGCTGGCTACACCTTC.

This clone occurred once. The chain employs TRBV5-4 and TRBJ1-3; perhaps TRBD1 as D (5 bases). Per the germline V gene, CDR1 is SGHNT and CDR2 is YYREEE (reference sequence). The CDR3 runs to 15 residues. Trimming pared 3 bases from V and 2 bases from J, leaving 12 bases between. CDR3 loop: CASSSELGAGNTIYF. CDR3 DNA: TGTGCCAGCAGCTCCGAGTTAGGGGCTGGAAACACCATATATTTT.

The CDR3, as DNA: TGTGCCAGCAGCCCGAAACAGGGGGTTAACTATGGCTACACCTTC. Protein sequence: CASSPKQGVNYGYTF. The genes are TRBV7-9 and TRBJ1-2; 8 bases match TRBD1. V lost 5 bases, J lost 1 base, and 6 bases stayed unmatched. CDR3 length: 15 amino acids. The germline V gene has CDR1 SEHNR and CDR2 FQNEAQ (reference sequence).

The chain has TRBV19 and TRBJ1-2; weak D call: TRBD1 (6 bases). The CDR3 has 14 residues. Per the germline V gene, CDR1 is LNHDA and CDR2 is SQIVND (reference sequence). Trimming stripped 1 base from V and 4 bases from J, with 10 bases between. This chain's CDR3 is CASSIATGPYGYTF. As DNA, the CDR3 is TGTGCCAGTAGTATAGCAACAGGGCCCTATGGCTACACCTTC.

The chain carries TRBV2 and TRBJ1-2; D call uncertain. V lost 4 bases and J 0 bases, leaving 12 bases between the germline ends. Germline CDR1 and CDR2: SNHLY and FYNNEI. CDR3 length equals 15 residues. DNA of the CDR3: TGTGCCAGCAGTGCCCCCACAGCCACTAACTATGGCTACACCTTC. Translation gives CASSAPTATNYGYTF.